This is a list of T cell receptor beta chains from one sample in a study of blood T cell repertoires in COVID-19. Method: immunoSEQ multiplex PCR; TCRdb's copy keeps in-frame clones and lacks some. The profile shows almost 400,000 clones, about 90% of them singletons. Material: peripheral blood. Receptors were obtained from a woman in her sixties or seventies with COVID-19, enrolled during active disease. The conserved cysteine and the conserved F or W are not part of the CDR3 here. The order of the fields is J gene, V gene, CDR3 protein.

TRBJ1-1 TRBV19 ASSITGGLRTEAF
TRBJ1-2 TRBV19 ASSIAGRNYGYT
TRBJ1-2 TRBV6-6 ASRRGTPQGDGYT
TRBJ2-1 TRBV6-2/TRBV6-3 ASSKTNYNEQF
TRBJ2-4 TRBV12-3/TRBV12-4 ASSSTGQNIQY
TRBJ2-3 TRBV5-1 ASSLGDRGTDTQY
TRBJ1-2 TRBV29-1 SVVAGGHYGYT
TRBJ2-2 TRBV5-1 ASSLWSSGGSNTGELF
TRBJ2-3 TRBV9 ASSPRGESGTQY
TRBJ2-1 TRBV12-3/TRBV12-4 ASSQHRAGEQF
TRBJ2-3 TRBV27 ASSLTVLGATDTQY
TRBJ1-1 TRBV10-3 AISESDRGTEAF
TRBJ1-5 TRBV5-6 ASSSRGQPQH
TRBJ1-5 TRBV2 ASRRKEGQPQH
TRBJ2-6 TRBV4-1 ASSQAGTGANVLT